This passage covers 16 T cell receptor beta chains from one sample sequenced in a study of CD4 T cells in relation to SARS-CoV-2 and coronaviruses. The protocol was immunoSEQ multiplex PCR, while the TCRdb copy is restricted to in-frame clones and leaves out a portion. This sample has approximately 50,000 clones, with 92% found just once. Specimen: naive CD4+ T cells from PBMCs. Stated subset: naive CD4+ T cells isolated by negative enrichment. The receptors derive from an adult with COVID-19.

The chain carries TRBV24-1 and TRBJ2-7; D gene uncertain. Germline assignment: CDR1 KGHDR and CDR2 SFDVKD. Trimming removed 0 bases at V and 7 bases at J, with 6 bases between. The CDR3 loop spans 12 amino acids. The CDR3 is CATSDLGWEQYF. The CDR3 region has the DNA TGTGCCACCAGTGATTTGGGCTGGGAGCAGTACTTC.

The chain joins TRBV3-1 (or the pseudogene TRBV3-2) to TRBJ2-2; no clear D gene. Looked up from germline, CDR1 is LGHDT and CDR2 is YNNKEL (reference sequence). CDR3 length: 18 amino acids. V lost 4 bases to trimming and J lost 5 bases, with 23 bases between them. CDR3 in amino acids: CASSLLTVRHHKTGELFF. The CDR3 DNA sequence: TGTGCCAGCAGCCTACTCACGGTTCGACACCATAAGACCGGGGAGCTGTTTTTT.

The gene calls are TRBV4-1 and TRBJ1-4, with TRBD1 matching over 8 bases. V was pared by 3 bases and J by 5 bases, with 2 bases of the junction left unmatched. The CDR3 is 14 amino acids. Germline values: CDR1 MGHRA, CDR2 YSYEKL. CDR3 in amino acids: CASSQDRVNEKLFF. The CDR3, as DNA: TGCGCCAGCAGCCAGGACAGGGTCAATGAAAAACTGTTTTTT.

The chain combines TRBV19 with TRBJ2-1; TRBD2 matches at 11 bases. The CDR3 covers 16 residues. Germline-derived CDR1 and CDR2 are LNHDA and SQIVND (reference sequence). Trimming removed 7 bases from V and 5 bases from J; junction bases left unmatched: 10. The CDR3 sequence is CASTTTSGMSHNEQFF. CDR3 in DNA: TGTGCCAGTACCACGACTAGCGGGATGAGTCACAATGAGCAGTTCTTC.

The V and J genes are TRBV2 and TRBJ2-5; the match to TRBD1 covers 11 bases. V shed 7 bases and J 4 bases; nucleotides not matched to a gene: 8. Germline V CDR1 and CDR2: SNHLY, FYNNEI. The CDR3 has 15 amino acids. CDR3 sequence reads: CASMRDRGAAETQYF. As DNA, the CDR3 is TGTGCCAGCATGAGGGACAGGGGGGCGGCAGAGACCCAGTACTTC.

The chain uses TRBV4-1 and TRBJ1-6, with 8 bases that match TRBD1. The CDR3 extends over 17 amino acids. Trimming removed 0 bases from V and 9 bases from J; junction bases left unmatched: 10. The V gene's germline CDR1 is MGHRA and CDR2 YSYEKL. The CDR3 reads CASSQENWTGWGSPLHF. In DNA form, the CDR3 reads TGCGCCAGCAGCCAAGAAAATTGGACAGGGTGGGGTTCACCCCTCCACTTT.

This sequence joins TRBV5-6 and TRBJ2-1, with 13 bases lining up with TRBD2. V gave up 4 bases and J gave up 8 bases; unmatched junction bases: 18. The length of the CDR3 is 19 residues. Germline CDR1 is SGHDT and CDR2 is YYEEEE. CDR3 region: CASSAIDHGTSGTAYEQFF. CDR3 nucleotide sequence: TGTGCCAGCAGCGCCATCGACCACGGGACTAGCGGGACGGCCTATGAGCAGTTCTTC.

V is TRBV7-9 and J is TRBJ2-7; a weak D match, TRBD2 (6 bases). With 1 base removed from V and 7 bases from J, the gap between germline ends came to 17 bases. CDR1 SEHNR and CDR2 FQNEAQ come from the germline V gene (reference sequence). The CDR3 has 15 residues. CDR3 DNA sequence: TGTGCCAGCAGCTTAGTCGCGGGACCCCAAGGGGAGCAGTACTTC. Translating gives CASSLVAGPQGEQYF.

The chain carries TRBV3-1 (or the pseudogene TRBV3-2) and TRBJ1-5, with D possibly TRBD1 on 6 matching bases. Trimming stripped 1 base from V and 5 bases from J, with 9 bases between. This CDR3 has 14 residues. In germline, CDR1 is LGHDT, CDR2 YNNKEL (reference sequence). CDR3 in DNA: TGTGCCAGCAGCCAAGGGACAGAATATCAGCCCCAGCATTTT. As protein: CASSQGTEYQPQHF.

The gene calls are TRBV19 and TRBJ2-7, with 9 nucleotides matching TRBD1. Germline CDR1 LNHDA, CDR2 SQIVND (reference sequence). Unmatched junction bases numbered 10, after V lost 4 bases and J lost 9 bases. This CDR3 region has 14 residues. The CDR3 loop is CASSSPGQGSGQYF. For the CDR3, the DNA is TGTGCCAGTAGTAGCCCCGGACAGGGGTCTGGGCAGTACTTC.

The chain has TRBV15 and TRBJ1-6, with D tentatively TRBD1 (6 bases). This CDR3 has 15 amino acids. The germline gives CDR1 LNHNV, CDR2 YYDKDF (reference sequence). V lost 1 base and J lost 7, with 11 bases in between. CDR3 region: CATSRADRSNSPLHF. The CDR3 region has the DNA TGTGCCACCAGCAGAGCTGACAGGTCAAATTCACCCCTCCACTTT.

The V gene is TRBV19, the J gene TRBJ1-4, with D perhaps TRBD1 (5 bases). Germline CDR1 is LNHDA and CDR2 is SQIVND (reference sequence). Trimming cost V 10 bases and J 8 bases, with 17 bases left between them. The CDR3 is 13 residues long. DNA of the CDR3: TGTGCCACCCGGACAAATGGAGGCGAAAAACTGTTTTTT. Translation: CATRTNGGEKLFF.

The chain combines TRBV7-8 with TRBJ2-4; 7 bases fit TRBD2. This CDR3 is 16 amino acids long. J lost 8 bases, V lost 5 bases, and 15 bases had no gene match. Germline-derived CDR1 and CDR2 are SGHVS and FQNEAQ. The CDR3 DNA reads TGTGCCAGCAGCCCACGGGCTAGCGGAGGGGTAGACATTCAGTACTTC. Translated: CASSPRASGGVDIQYF. The full variable domain, with the rest looked up from reference TRBV7-8 and TRBJ2-4, is GAGVSQSPRYKVAKRGQDVALRCDPISGHVSLFWYQQALGQGPEFLTYFQNEAQLDKSGLPSDRFFAERPEGSVSTLKIQRTQQEDSAVYLCASSPRASGGVDIQYFGAGTRLSVL.

The chain links TRBV25-1 to TRBJ2-7; a possible D gene is TRBD2 (5 bases). Germline V gives CDR1 MGHDK, CDR2 SYGVNS. Trimming removed 6 bases at V and 2 bases at J, with 11 bases between. The CDR3 is made up of 13 amino acids. CDR3 in amino acids: CASREAGTYEQYF. The CDR3 DNA reads as TGTGCCAGCAGGGAGGCCGGTACCTACGAGCAGTACTTC.

The table lists this clone with a count of one. The chain links TRBV7-8 to TRBJ2-7, with 11 bases that match TRBD2. The CDR3 length is 16 residues. V lost 5 bases and J lost 3; bases outside the gene matches: 9. Germline V gene data show CDR1 as SGHVS and CDR2 as FQNEAQ. The DNA for the CDR3 is TGTGCCAGCAGCGACTACTCCACTAGCGGGAGCTACGAGCAGTACTTC. Translated: CASSDYSTSGSYEQYF.

V and J are TRBV18 and TRBJ2-4; 7 bases are a match to TRBD2. V lost 2 bases to trimming and J lost 9 bases; unmatched junction nucleotides: 4. Germline V gene sequence: CDR1 KGHSH, CDR2 LQKENI. CDR3 size: 13 residues. CDR3 DNA: TGTGCCAGCTCACCAAATCCTAGCGGCATTCAGTACTTC. Translated, it gives CASSPNPSGIQYF.